A single sample gave rise to the 32 T cell receptor beta chains below, sequenced in a study of control samples from healthy donors and cancer patients. The protocol was immunoSEQ multiplex PCR, while the TCRdb copy is restricted to in-frame clones and leaves out a portion. The data hold some 110,000 clones, with over 90% observed a single time. Sequences were obtained from blood. The origin of the receptors is a man between 25 and 39 years old in good health.

This clone was detected a few times. The chain couples TRBV5-4 to TRBJ1-2, with 9 bases matching TRBD1. The CDR3 consists of 15 residues. The V segment lost 2 bases and the J segment 4 bases; nucleotides outside the gene matches: 6. Germline values: CDR1 SGHNT, CDR2 YYREEE (reference sequence). The CDR3 loop is CASSLWDRVGYGYTF. Here the CDR3 DNA reads TGTGCCAGCAGCTTATGGGACAGGGTTGGCTATGGCTACACCTTC.

The genes are TRBV11-2 and TRBJ2-3; 9 bases align to TRBD2. The trim removed 1 base at V and 4 bases at J, leaving 9 bases unmatched. Germline assignment: CDR1 SGHAT and CDR2 FQNNGV. This CDR3 has 17 residues. CDR3 DNA sequence: TGTGCCAGCAGCTTAGTTCTAGCGGGGTTTCCTTCAGATACGCAGTATTTT. Its translation: CASSLVLAGFPSDTQYF.

The chain recombines TRBV30 with TRBJ2-3; D unresolved. CDR1 and CDR2 from the germline V gene are GTSNPN and SVGIG (reference sequence). The CDR3 extends over 14 amino acids. The V gene lost 4 bases and the J gene lost 0 bases, with 11 bases spanning the gap. The CDR3, as DNA: TGTGCCTGGAACGGCGGCCCGAGCACAGATACGCAGTATTTT. This encodes CAWNGGPSTDTQYF.

The CDR3 region is CASSTGGTEAFF. The CDR3 nucleotides are TGCGCCAGCAGTACAGGGGGCACTGAAGCTTTCTTT. The chain is built from TRBV10-2 and TRBJ1-1, with 8 bases aligning to TRBD1. This CDR3 region has 12 residues. In germline, CDR1 is WSHSY, CDR2 SAAADI. After removal of 5 bases from V and 4 bases from J, the junction contained 0 bases not matched to a gene.

The rearrangement links TRBV19 to TRBJ1-2, with D perhaps TRBD1 (5 bases). This CDR3 is 15 amino acids long. Trimming took 5 bases from V and 1 from J, leaving 14 bases between them. The V gene's germline CDR1 is LNHDA and CDR2 SQIVND (reference sequence). In DNA, the CDR3 is TGTGCCAGTAGTGAGACAGATATTCTTAACTATGGCTACACCTTC. Translating gives CASSETDILNYGYTF.

Here the CDR3 reads CASSPAFGGDHNEQFF. CDR3 bases: TGTGCCAGCTCACCCGCTTTTGGCGGGGACCACAATGAGCAGTTCTTC. The chain links TRBV18 to TRBJ2-1; tentatively, D is TRBD2 (6 bases). There are 16 residues in the CDR3. With 3 bases removed from V and 5 bases from J, the gap between germline ends came to 17 bases. Germline CDR1 and CDR2: KGHSH and LQKENI.

The V call is TRBV19, the J call TRBJ2-5; TRBD2 agrees at 10 bases. Trimming removed 3 bases from V and 0 bases from J; junction bases left unmatched: 4. This CDR3 is 16 amino acids long. The V gene's germline CDR1 is LNHDA and CDR2 SQIVND (reference sequence). CDR3 in amino acids: CASSISGGTYQETQYF. The CDR3 region has the DNA TGTGCCAGTAGTATTAGCGGGGGGACGTACCAAGAGACCCAGTACTTC.

The chain couples TRBV6-6 to TRBJ1-2, with 11 bases aligning to TRBD1. The CDR3 covers 15 residues. Germline values: CDR1 MNHNY, CDR2 SVGAGI (reference sequence). The V segment lost 6 bases and the J segment 8 bases; nucleotides outside the gene matches: 11. CDR3 nucleotides: TGTGCCAGCAGCCCCGGGACAGGGGGGGCTAGGGGCTACACCTTC. As protein: CASSPGTGGARGYTF.

V is TRBV28 and J is TRBJ1-5; TRBD1 is a possible D gene (5 bases). V lost 7 bases, J lost 4 bases, and 14 bases lay in between. CDR3 length: 14 residues. The germline V gene has CDR1 MDHEN and CDR2 SYDVKM. In nucleotides, the CDR3 is TGTGCCAGCATCAAAAGTGGGGGAAATCAGCCCCAGCATTTT. Translated: CASIKSGGNQPQHF.

The V gene is TRBV4-1, the J gene TRBJ1-1, with 9 bases fitting TRBD1. The CDR3 totals 15 residues. Germline CDR1 MGHRA, CDR2 YSYEKL. The junction had 7 bases not matched to a gene; V was cut back by 4 bases and J by 4 bases. The CDR3 sequence is CASSLEGQGGTEAFF. The CDR3 DNA follows: TGCGCCAGCAGCCTTGAGGGACAGGGCGGCACTGAAGCTTTCTTT.

This sequence joins TRBV24-1 and TRBJ2-3; D is undetermined. CDR3 length equals 13 residues. Germline V gives CDR1 KGHDR, CDR2 SFDVKD. The V end was cut by 4 bases, the J end by 2 bases, with 6 bases between. CDR3 bases: TGTGCCACCAGTGAGGGTGTCACAGATACGCAGTATTTT. Its protein product is CATSEGVTDTQYF.

The chain combines TRBV2 with TRBJ1-1; TRBD1 matches 8 bases. Looked up from germline, CDR1 is SNHLY and CDR2 is FYNNEI. The CDR3 has 11 residues. The V and J ends lost 10 bases and 12 bases, in that order; junction bases with no gene match: 10. The CDR3 spells CANPGGQITFF. The DNA for the CDR3 is TGTGCCAACCCAGGGGGCCAGATAACTTTCTTT.

V is TRBV14 and J is TRBJ2-3, with D perhaps assigned TRBD1 or TRBD2 (5 bases each). Germline values: CDR1 SGHDN, CDR2 FVKESK. The CDR3 runs to 12 residues. The V end was cut by 4 bases, the J end by 8 bases, with 10 bases between. As DNA, the CDR3 is TGTGCCAGCAGCCTCTCAGGGAGTACGCAGTATTTT. Translated: CASSLSGSTQYF.

The J gene is TRBJ1-1, the V gene TRBV10-1; D gene uncertain. V was trimmed by 6 bases and J by 4 bases, leaving 18 bases between them. Germline V lookup: CDR1 WNHNN, CDR2 SYGVQD (reference sequence). The CDR3 totals 15 residues. The CDR3 loop is CASSSLLDGSTEAFF. The CDR3 bases are TGCGCCAGCAGCTCCCTGTTAGACGGGAGCACTGAAGCTTTCTTT.

The rearrangement uses TRBV5-1 and TRBJ2-7; 7 bases match TRBD1. Looked up from germline, CDR1 is SGHRS and CDR2 is YFSETQ. The CDR3 spans 15 residues. The V gene end was trimmed by 4 bases and the J gene end by 4 bases; junction bases not matched to a gene: 11. The CDR3 DNA reads as TGCGCCAGCAGCCCCGGGACAGATATAACATACGAGCAGTACTTC. Its protein product is CASSPGTDITYEQYF.

The chain joins TRBV6-5 to TRBJ2-2; D not resolved. V was cut by 8 bases and J by 1 base, with 11 bases left in between. The length of the CDR3 is 14 residues. Per the germline V gene, CDR1 is MNHEY and CDR2 is SVGAGI. The CDR3 sequence is CASGSGLNTGELFF. The CDR3 region has the DNA TGTGCCAGCGGGTCCGGGCTGAACACCGGGGAGCTGTTTTTT.

A single count supports this clone. The rearrangement links TRBV4-2 to TRBJ1-5; the match to TRBD1 covers 7 bases. From germline, CDR1 is LGHNA and CDR2 YNFKEQ. The J segment lost 4 bases and the V segment lost 3 bases, leaving 6 bases of the junction unmatched. The CDR3 contains 15 residues. This chain's CDR3 is CASSQGGGRNQPQHF. The CDR3 region has the DNA TGTGCCAGCAGCCAGGGAGGGGGCCGGAATCAGCCCCAGCATTTT.

For this clone: At one end the junction does not follow the germline gene, possibly because of a read error. This sequence joins TRBV6-1 and TRBJ1-2; 7 nucleotides align to TRBD1. The CDR3 has 11 residues. Looked up from germline, CDR1 is MNHNS and CDR2 is SASEGT. This CDR3 reads CASSEGGTVPF. As DNA, the CDR3 is TGTGCCAGCAGTGAAGGAGGGACAGTCCCCTTC.

This chain connects TRBV5-1 to TRBJ2-1; 9 nucleotides align to TRBD2. The CDR3 has 15 amino acids. Germline assignment: CDR1 SGHRS and CDR2 YFSETQ. V gave up 2 bases and J gave up 4 bases; unmatched junction bases: 4. The CDR3 sequence is CASSFSGGNYNEQFF. As DNA, the CDR3 is TGCGCCAGCAGCTTCAGCGGGGGGAATTACAATGAGCAGTTCTTC. The variable domain in full, completed from reference TRBV5-1 and TRBJ2-1, reads KAGVTQTPRYLIKTRGQQVTLSCSPISGHRSVSWYQQTPGQGLQFLFEYFSETQRNKGNFPGRFSGRQFSNSRSEMNVSTLELGDSALYLCASSFSGGNYNEQFFGPGTRLTVL.

Here the CDR3 reads CASSESAHGRNTGELFF. The CDR3 bases are TGCGCCAGCAGTGAGTCAGCCCATGGGAGGAACACCGGGGAGCTGTTTTTT. The chain employs TRBV10-1 and TRBJ2-2; D may be TRBD2 (5 bases). Trimming shortened V by 0 bases and J by 1 base, and 12 bases separated the two germline ends. Germline V lookup: CDR1 WNHNN, CDR2 SYGVQD (reference sequence). The CDR3 extends over 17 amino acids.

The V and J genes are TRBV6-5 and TRBJ2-7; tentative D call: TRBD2 (6 bases). The CDR3 has 12 residues. Trimming took 8 bases from V and 3 from J, leaving 11 bases between them. Looked up from germline, CDR1 is MNHEY and CDR2 is SVGAGI. CDR3 amino acids: CASRGISYEQYF. The CDR3 DNA is TGTGCCAGCCGGGGGATAAGCTACGAGCAGTACTTC.

About this clone: The sample carries other DNA sequences with the same CDR3. The J gene is TRBJ2-5, the V gene TRBV5-1; no clear D gene. Germline V gene sequence: CDR1 SGHRS, CDR2 YFSETQ. The CDR3 has 11 residues. Deletions cut 3 bases from V and 1 base from J, with 1 base between. The CDR3 is CASSSQETQYF. CDR3 nucleotide sequence: TGCGCCAGCAGCTCCCAAGAGACCCAGTACTTC.

The chain carries TRBV28 and TRBJ2-3, with D perhaps TRBD1 (5 bases). V was trimmed by 4 bases and J by 6 bases, leaving 8 bases between them. This CDR3 has 12 amino acids. Germline V lookup: CDR1 MDHEN, CDR2 SYDVKM. This CDR3 reads CASSYYRDTQYF. CDR3 nucleotides: TGTGCCAGCAGTTATTACAGGGATACGCAGTATTTT.

V and J are TRBV3-1 (or the pseudogene TRBV3-2) and TRBJ2-7; TRBD1 is a possible D gene (6 bases). CDR1 is LGHDT and CDR2 is YNNKEL in the germline V gene (reference sequence). The CDR3 has 13 residues. The V gene lost 5 bases and the J gene lost 4 bases, with 12 bases spanning the gap. The CDR3: CASSLGQTYEQYF. The CDR3 nucleotides read TGTGCCAGCAGCTTAGGACAGACGTACGAGCAGTACTTC.

The chain has TRBV19 and TRBJ1-1; 9 bases match TRBD1. The CDR3 runs to 12 residues. V lost 11 bases and J lost 11; bases outside the gene matches: 12. Germline V gene data show CDR1 as LNHDA and CDR2 as SQIVND (reference sequence). CDR3 sequence reads: CAAWTGEGGAFF. In DNA form, the CDR3 reads TGTGCCGCCTGGACAGGGGAAGGAGGGGCTTTCTTT.

This chain links TRBV9 with TRBJ2-4; tentatively, D is TRBD2 (5 bases). The CDR3 is 15 amino acids. Trimming left V 3 bases short and J 8 bases short, with 18 bases between. Germline values: CDR1 SGDLS, CDR2 YYNGEE. This chain's CDR3 is CASSAQDSGADIQYF. Here the CDR3 DNA reads TGTGCCAGCAGCGCTCAGGACTCCGGAGCGGACATTCAGTACTTC.

This chain joins TRBV27 and TRBJ2-2, with 14 bases fitting TRBD2. The germline V gene has CDR1 MNHEY and CDR2 SMNVEV (reference sequence). V dropped 7 bases and J dropped 4; count of bases not matched to a gene: 8. The CDR3 runs 17 residues. The chain's CDR3 is CASKWTSGGRGTGELFF. The CDR3, as DNA: TGTGCCAGCAAGTGGACTAGCGGGGGGCGCGGCACCGGGGAGCTGTTTTTT.

The chain uses TRBV6-5 and TRBJ1-2; D gene ambiguous. Trimming shortened V by 2 bases and J by 8 bases, and 9 bases separated the two germline ends. This CDR3 is 12 amino acids long. The germline gives CDR1 MNHEY, CDR2 SVGAGI. The CDR3 is CASSYELEGYTF. The CDR3 DNA reads TGTGCCAGCAGTTACGAGCTTGAGGGCTACACCTTC.

J is TRBJ1-2 and V is TRBV6-5, with 12 bases matching TRBD1. The CDR3 runs 14 residues. The V segment lost 6 bases and the J segment 4 bases; nucleotides outside the gene matches: 3. Germline V gene data show CDR1 as MNHEY and CDR2 as SVGAGI. The CDR3 sequence is CASRGTGGRYGYTF. For the CDR3, the DNA is TGTGCCAGCAGAGGGACAGGGGGCCGCTATGGCTACACCTTC.

The chain uses TRBV28 and TRBJ2-1; maybe TRBD2 (7 bases). Germline CDR1 is MDHEN and CDR2 is SYDVKM. The CDR3 runs 17 residues. Trimming took off 9 bases at V and 5 bases at J, with 26 bases between the two ends. CDR3 sequence (DNA): TGTGCCAGTTTTTTGAGGAGGGGGGGGCGCGTGAACAATGAGCAGTTCTTC. Its protein product is CASFLRRGGRVNNEQFF.

The rearrangement uses TRBV2 and TRBJ2-6; 9 nucleotides agree with TRBD1. V shed 6 bases and J 4 bases; nucleotides not matched to a gene: 7. The CDR3 spans 16 residues. CDR1 is SNHLY and CDR2 is FYNNEI in the germline V gene. The CDR3 region has the DNA TGTGCCAGCAGGCCACAGGGGGCGCACGGGGCCAACGTCCTGACTTTC. Its translation: CASRPQGAHGANVLTF.

This chain connects TRBV12-3 or TRBV12-4 to TRBJ1-5; no clear D gene. Trimming left V 1 base short and J 7 bases short, with 8 bases between. The CDR3 totals 13 residues. The CDR3 sequence is CASSLVAVQPQHF. As DNA, the CDR3 is TGTGCCAGCAGTTTAGTAGCAGTCCAGCCCCAGCATTTT.